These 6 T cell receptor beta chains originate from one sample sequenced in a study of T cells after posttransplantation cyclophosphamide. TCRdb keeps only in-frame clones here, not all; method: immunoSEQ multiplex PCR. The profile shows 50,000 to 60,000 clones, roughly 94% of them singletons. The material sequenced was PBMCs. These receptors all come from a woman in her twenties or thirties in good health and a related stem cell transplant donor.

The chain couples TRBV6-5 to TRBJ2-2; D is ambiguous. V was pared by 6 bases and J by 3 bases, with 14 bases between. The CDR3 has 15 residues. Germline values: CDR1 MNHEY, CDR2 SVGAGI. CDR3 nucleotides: TGTGCCAGCAGAGATCTAGAGGCGTACACCGGGGAGCTGTTTTTT. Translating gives CASRDLEAYTGELFF.

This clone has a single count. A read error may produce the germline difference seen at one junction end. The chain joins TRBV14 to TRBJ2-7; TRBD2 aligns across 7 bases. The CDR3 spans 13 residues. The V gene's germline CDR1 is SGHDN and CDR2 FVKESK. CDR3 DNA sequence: TGTGCCGGCAGCCCCGGGGGGTCCTACGAGCAGTACTTC. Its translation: CAGSPGGSYEQYF.

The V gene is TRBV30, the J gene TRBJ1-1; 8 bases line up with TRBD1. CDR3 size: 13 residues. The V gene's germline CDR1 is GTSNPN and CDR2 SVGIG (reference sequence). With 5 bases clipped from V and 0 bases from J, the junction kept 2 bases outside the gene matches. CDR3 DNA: TGTGCCTGGGACAGGGGTCTGAACACTGAAGCTTTCTTT. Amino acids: CAWDRGLNTEAFF.

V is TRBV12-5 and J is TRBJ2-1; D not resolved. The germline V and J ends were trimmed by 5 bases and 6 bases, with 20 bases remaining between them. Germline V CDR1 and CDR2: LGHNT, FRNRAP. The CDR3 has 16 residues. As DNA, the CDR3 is TGTGCTAGTGGTATCCCTTACGCGCACAGACCCAATGAGCAGTTCTTC. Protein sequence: CASGIPYAHRPNEQFF.

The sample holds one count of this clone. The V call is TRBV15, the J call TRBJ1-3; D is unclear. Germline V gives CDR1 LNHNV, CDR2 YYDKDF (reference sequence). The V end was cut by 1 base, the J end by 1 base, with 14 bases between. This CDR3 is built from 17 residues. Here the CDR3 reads CATSRGVGHRSGNTIYF. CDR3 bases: TGTGCCACCAGCAGAGGGGTCGGTCACAGATCTGGAAACACCATATATTTT.

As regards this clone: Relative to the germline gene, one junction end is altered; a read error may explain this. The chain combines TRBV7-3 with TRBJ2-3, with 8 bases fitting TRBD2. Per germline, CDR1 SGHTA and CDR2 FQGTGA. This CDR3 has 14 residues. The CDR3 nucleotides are TGTGCCAGCAGCTACCGGACTAGCAGAGATACGCAGTATTTT. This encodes CASSYRTSRDTQYF.